These 29 T cell receptor beta chains came from one sample sequenced in a study of blood T cell repertoires in COVID-19. The data were produced by immunoSEQ multiplex PCR, yet TCRdb's version contains in-frame clones alone and is incomplete. Here the sample spans 180,000 or so clones, approximately 80% being singletons. What was sequenced was PBMCs or T cells enriched from blood (not recorded which). All receptors derive from a woman in her fifties or sixties who had recovered from COVID-19.

This chain uses TRBV6-5 with TRBJ1-5; tentative D call: TRBD1 (6 bases). CDR1 is MNHEY, CDR2 SVGAGI, per germline. Trimming took off 6 bases at V and 10 bases at J, with 19 bases between the two ends. This CDR3 comprises 14 residues. As DNA, the CDR3 is TGTGCCAGCAGCTCACAGGGTCGGGGAGATCCCCAGCATTTT. Translating it yields CASSSQGRGDPQHF.

This chain connects TRBV19 to TRBJ1-5; D remains unclear. CDR3 length: 17 amino acids. With 5 bases removed from V and 3 bases from J, the gap between germline ends came to 20 bases. The germline V gene encodes CDR1 LNHDA and CDR2 SQIVND (reference sequence). CDR3 DNA sequence: TGTGCCAGTAGTTTTCTGGCGGGTAGGTCTGACAATCAGCCCCAGCATTTT. Amino acid sequence: CASSFLAGRSDNQPQHF. The complete variable domain, with remaining parts taken from reference TRBV19 and TRBJ1-5, reads DGGITQSPKYLFRKEGQNVTLSCEQNLNHDAMYWYRQDPGQGLRLIYYSQIVNDFQKGDIAEGYSVSREKKESFPLTVTSAQKNPTAFYLCASSFLAGRSDNQPQHFGDGTRLSIL.

A few counts support this clone. The chain employs TRBV5-4 and TRBJ1-1; 8 nucleotides agree with TRBD1. CDR1 is SGHNT, CDR2 YYREEE, per germline (reference sequence). The CDR3 is made up of 15 amino acids. The trim removed 3 bases at V and 3 bases at J, leaving 7 bases unmatched. CDR3 region: CASSYGQGMDTEAFF. Written as DNA, the CDR3 is TGTGCCAGCAGCTATGGACAGGGAATGGACACTGAAGCTTTCTTT. The whole variable domain, filled in from reference TRBV5-4 and TRBJ1-1, reads ETGVTQSPTHLIKTRGQQVTLRCSSQSGHNTVSWYQQALGQGPQFIFQYYREEENGRGNFPPRFSGLQFPNYSSELNVNALELDDSALYLCASSYGQGMDTEAFFGQGTRLTVV.

The gene calls are TRBV29-1 and TRBJ1-2; maybe TRBD1 (6 bases). V was trimmed by 6 bases and J by 2 bases, leaving 16 bases between them. Germline V CDR1 and CDR2: SQVTM, ANQGSEA. This CDR3 is built from 14 residues. The CDR3 nucleotides are TGCAGCGTCCACCCGGTGGGGGCGAACTATGGCTACACCTTC. This codes for CSVHPVGANYGYTF.

The chain joins TRBV7-8 to TRBJ1-5, with 7 positions matching TRBD1. The trim removed 9 bases at V and 7 bases at J, leaving 18 bases unmatched. CDR3 length: 16 residues. The V gene's germline CDR1 is SGHVS and CDR2 FQNEAQ. The CDR3 spells CASAITTGNIKQPQHF. CDR3 bases: TGTGCCAGTGCTATTACGACAGGGAACATCAAGCAGCCCCAGCATTTT.

This clone appeared a few times. CDR3 amino acids: CSARTEAFF. CDR3 DNA sequence: TGCAGTGCCCGGACAGAAGCTTTCTTT. The chain links TRBV20-1 to TRBJ1-1, with D possibly TRBD1 on 5 matching bases. Germline V gene data show CDR1 as DFQATT and CDR2 as SNEGSKA (reference sequence). This CDR3 is built from 9 residues. The ends were cut back, 6 bases at V and 8 bases at J, with 7 bases in the middle.

The chain joins TRBV5-1 to TRBJ1-1; 7 nucleotides match TRBD1. The V gene's germline CDR1 is SGHRS and CDR2 YFSETQ. The J segment lost 2 bases and the V segment lost 4 bases, leaving 5 bases of the junction unmatched. The CDR3 is 14 amino acids. In DNA, the CDR3 is TGCGCCAGCAGCCTGGGACAGTATAACACTGAAGCTTTCTTT. As protein: CASSLGQYNTEAFF.

This clone was counted between two and nine times. This sequence joins TRBV28 and TRBJ1-1; 7 nucleotides agree with TRBD1. The CDR3 is 15 residues long. Germline V gives CDR1 MDHEN, CDR2 SYDVKM. V shed 2 bases and J 5 bases; nucleotides not matched to a gene: 8. The DNA of the CDR3 is TGTGCCAGCAGTTTAGGAGGGGGCCTGGGGACTGAAGCTTTCTTT. Translating gives CASSLGGGLGTEAFF.

The chain uses TRBV6-5 and TRBJ2-7, with 7 bases matching TRBD1. Looked up from germline, CDR1 is MNHEY and CDR2 is SVGAGI. The CDR3 has 14 amino acids. V was pared by 4 bases and J by 1 base, with 4 bases of the junction left unmatched. CDR3 protein: CASSSWTGSYEQYF. The CDR3 DNA reads as TGTGCCAGCAGTTCCTGGACAGGATCCTACGAGCAGTACTTC.

This chain connects TRBV5-1 to TRBJ2-2, with a possible D match to TRBD1 (5 bases). The germline gives CDR1 SGHRS, CDR2 YFSETQ. Trimming removed 1 base from V and 0 bases from J, with 10 bases in between. The CDR3 length is 16 residues. The CDR3 DNA reads TGCGCCAGCAGCTTGTTTCAGGGCTCGAACACCGGGGAGCTGTTTTTT. Protein product: CASSLFQGSNTGELFF.

The chain couples TRBV7-8 to TRBJ2-7, with TRBD2 matching over 9 bases. CDR3 size: 14 residues. The V segment lost 4 bases and the J segment 7 bases; nucleotides outside the gene matches: 8. Looked up from germline, CDR1 is SGHVS and CDR2 is FQNEAQ. This CDR3 is CASSSSSGGLEQYF. The DNA for the CDR3 is TGTGCCAGCAGCTCTTCAAGCGGGGGGCTGGAGCAGTACTTC.

The chain has TRBV7-9 and TRBJ2-1, with 8 nucleotides matching TRBD2. Germline CDR1 is SEHNR and CDR2 is FQNEAQ (reference sequence). The CDR3 has 17 residues. Losses at the gene ends were 1 base for V and 3 bases for J; bases not matched to a gene: 8. The CDR3 spells CASSLGIGSGSYNEQFF. The DNA for the CDR3 is TGTGCCAGCAGCTTAGGAATTGGGAGCGGGAGCTACAATGAGCAGTTCTTC.

The chain links TRBV7-6 to TRBJ2-1, with 14 bases matching TRBD2. The ends lost 5 bases at V and 7 bases at J; junction bases unmatched: 7. The CDR3 extends over 16 amino acids. The germline V gene has CDR1 SGHVS and CDR2 FNYEAQ. In nucleotides, the CDR3 is TGTGCCAGCAGCCAAACGGGACTAGCGGGAGTGAATGAGCAGTTCTTC. The encoded protein is CASSQTGLAGVNEQFF.

The V and J genes are TRBV29-1 and TRBJ2-3; a weak D match, TRBD1 (5 bases). V lost 6 bases to trimming and J lost 3 bases, with 10 bases between them. CDR3 size: 12 residues. Germline V gene sequence: CDR1 SQVTM, CDR2 ANQGSEA. This chain's CDR3 is CSVGPGTDTQYF. The CDR3 nucleotides are TGCAGCGTGGGGCCCGGGACAGATACGCAGTATTTT.

The chain recombines TRBV6-5 with TRBJ2-2, with 7 positions matching TRBD2. The CDR3 extends over 13 amino acids. Germline values: CDR1 MNHEY, CDR2 SVGAGI. Losses at the gene ends were 7 bases for V and 5 bases for J; bases not matched to a gene: 4. The chain's CDR3 is CASTLGGTGELFF. CDR3 nucleotide sequence: TGTGCCAGCACCCTCGGGGGGACCGGGGAGCTGTTTTTT.

The chain uses TRBV5-1 and TRBJ2-1; TRBD2 matches 7 bases. The CDR3 totals 15 residues. CDR1 is SGHRS and CDR2 is YFSETQ in the germline V gene. Trimming cost V 0 bases and J 9 bases; bases outside gene matches: 9. As DNA, the CDR3 is TGCGCCAGCAGCTTGGCTAGGACTAGTGGCCGTGAGCAGTTCTTC. It is translated as CASSLARTSGREQFF.

The chain employs TRBV4-2 and TRBJ2-7, with 11 bases aligning to TRBD2. This CDR3 spans 14 amino acids. The ends lost 4 bases at V and 2 bases at J; junction bases unmatched: 1. Germline V lookup: CDR1 LGHNA, CDR2 YNFKEQ. In DNA form, the CDR3 reads TGTGCCAGCAGCCGTAGCGGGGGGGCCTACGAGCAGTACTTC. Translation gives CASSRSGGAYEQYF.

V is TRBV10-2 and J is TRBJ2-1; D is undetermined. The V end lost 6 bases, the J end lost 0 bases, and 9 bases lay between the germline ends. This CDR3 has 14 amino acids. Germline CDR1 is WSHSY and CDR2 is SAAADI. CDR3 nucleotides: TGCGCCAGCAGGGATTCGGGCTCCTACAATGAGCAGTTCTTC. The encoded protein is CASRDSGSYNEQFF.

This chain joins TRBV9 and TRBJ2-7; 12 bases fit TRBD1. CDR1 is SGDLS and CDR2 is YYNGEE in the germline V gene. The J segment lost 6 bases and the V segment lost 3 bases, leaving 7 bases of the junction unmatched. This CDR3 is built from 15 residues. This CDR3 is CASSGWGQGAGEQYF. CDR3 sequence (DNA): TGTGCCAGCAGCGGATGGGGACAGGGGGCGGGCGAGCAGTACTTC.

This rearrangement joins TRBV27 to TRBJ2-7, with 7 bases that match TRBD1. Germline V gene data show CDR1 as MNHEY and CDR2 as SMNVEV (reference sequence). The V and J ends lost 8 bases and 3 bases, in that order; junction bases with no gene match: 1. This CDR3 is built from 11 residues. CDR3 sequence: CASWDSYEQYF. The CDR3 DNA reads TGTGCCAGCTGGGACAGCTACGAGCAGTACTTC.

The sample holds a few counts of this clone. The chain joins TRBV10-3 to TRBJ2-2; D is unclear. V was pared by 3 bases and J by 0 bases, with 8 bases between. CDR1 and CDR2 (germline): ENHRY, SYGVKD. This CDR3 comprises 15 residues. The CDR3 here is CAISEGGANTGELFF. CDR3 nucleotides: TGTGCCATCAGTGAAGGCGGCGCGAACACCGGGGAGCTGTTTTTT.

This clone was counted a single time. This chain's CDR3 is CASSQRGGETQYF. CDR3 DNA sequence: TGTGCCAGCAGCCAGAGGGGAGGAGAGACCCAGTACTTC. The chain combines TRBV7-9 with TRBJ2-5; D might be TRBD2 (6 bases). V lost 5 bases, J lost 4 bases, and 11 bases lay in between. There are 13 residues in the CDR3. Germline-derived CDR1 and CDR2 are SEHNR and FQNEAQ (reference sequence).

This chain joins TRBV5-1 and TRBJ2-7; 9 bases are shared with TRBD2. With V trimmed by 1 base and J by 4 bases, 24 bases remained unmatched. Germline CDR1 reads SGHRS; CDR2 reads YFSETQ. The CDR3 extends over 21 amino acids. The CDR3 reads CASSLSLSHRLQAGGRYEQYF. CDR3 in DNA: TGCGCCAGCAGCTTGAGCCTTAGCCACCGATTACAAGCGGGAGGTCGGTACGAGCAGTACTTC. The entire variable domain, with the rest obtained from reference TRBV5-1 and TRBJ2-7, is as follows: KAGVTQTPRYLIKTRGQQVTLSCSPISGHRSVSWYQQTPGQGLQFLFEYFSETQRNKGNFPGRFSGRQFSNSRSEMNVSTLELGDSALYLCASSLSLSHRLQAGGRYEQYFGPGTRLTVT.

The CDR3, as DNA: TGTGCCAGTAGTATGGGACAGATTTACGGTGAGCAGTTCTTC. It codes for CASSMGQIYGEQFF. The V call is TRBV19, the J call TRBJ2-1; 7 bases are shared with TRBD1. Germline V gene data show CDR1 as LNHDA and CDR2 as SQIVND (reference sequence). The CDR3 extends over 14 amino acids. The trim removed 3 bases at V and 9 bases at J, leaving 8 bases unmatched.

The chain recombines TRBV7-9 with TRBJ1-1, with D unclear. CDR3 size: 13 residues. V lost 6 bases, J lost 6 bases, and 14 bases lay in between. Germline CDR1 reads SEHNR; CDR2 reads FQNEAQ (reference sequence). Here the CDR3 reads CASSLTFIPEAFF. As DNA, the CDR3 is TGTGCCAGCAGTTTGACATTTATCCCTGAAGCTTTCTTT.

This sequence joins TRBV30 and TRBJ2-7, with 8 bases matching TRBD1. The V segment lost 4 bases and the J segment 9 bases; nucleotides outside the gene matches: 14. This CDR3 comprises 14 residues. Germline V gene sequence: CDR1 GTSNPN, CDR2 SVGIG (reference sequence). The CDR3 protein is CAWNVAGGVASQYF. In DNA, the CDR3 is TGTGCCTGGAATGTCGCAGGGGGCGTCGCTTCGCAGTACTTC. Filled out from reference TRBV30 and TRBJ2-7, the complete variable domain reads SQTIHQWPATLVQPVGSPLSLECTVEGTSNPNLYWYRQAAGRGLQLLFYSVGIGQISSEVPQNLSASRPQDRQFILSSKKLLLSDSGFYLCAWNVAGGVASQYFGPGTRLTVT.

The V call is TRBV2, the J call TRBJ2-3, with 7 positions matching TRBD2. J lost 5 bases, V lost 11 bases, and 16 bases had no gene match. In germline, CDR1 is SNHLY, CDR2 FYNNEI. The CDR3 runs to 15 residues. In DNA, the CDR3 is TGTGCCGGCCAGGCTAATGGGGGAGGGATAGATACGCAGTATTTT. It is translated as CAGQANGGGIDTQYF.

The chain uses TRBV7-9 and TRBJ1-5; the D is unclear. The CDR3 covers 12 residues. Germline values: CDR1 SEHNR, CDR2 FQNEAQ (reference sequence). V was pared by 4 bases and J by 6 bases, with 7 bases between. DNA for the CDR3: TGTGCCAGCAGCTCTAATGTTCAGCCCCAGCATTTT. Translated, it gives CASSSNVQPQHF.

The chain recombines TRBV5-1 with TRBJ1-1, with D perhaps matching TRBD1 (6 bases). Germline CDR1 is SGHRS and CDR2 is YFSETQ. The CDR3 contains 18 residues. V was clipped by 0 bases and J by 0 bases, with 18 bases between them. CDR3 nucleotide sequence: TGCGCCAGCAGCTTGGCGGGGCAGGGGATGCTGATGAACACTGAAGCTTTCTTT. Its protein is CASSLAGQGMLMNTEAFF.